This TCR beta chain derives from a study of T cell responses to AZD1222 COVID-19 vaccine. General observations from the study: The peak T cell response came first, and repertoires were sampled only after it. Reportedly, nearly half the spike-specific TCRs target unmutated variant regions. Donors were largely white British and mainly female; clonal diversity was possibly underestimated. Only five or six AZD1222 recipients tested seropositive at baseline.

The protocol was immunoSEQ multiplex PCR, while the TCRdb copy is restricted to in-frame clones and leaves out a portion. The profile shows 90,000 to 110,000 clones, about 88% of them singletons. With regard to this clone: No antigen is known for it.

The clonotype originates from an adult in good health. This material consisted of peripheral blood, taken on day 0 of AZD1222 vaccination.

The CDR3 DNA is TGCGCCAGCAGTTCGCCATTTGGCGGCACTGAAGCTTTCTTT. This codes for CASSSPFGGTEAFF. The chain is built from TRBV5-1 and TRBJ1-1; no clear D gene. The length of the CDR3 is 14 residues. From germline, CDR1 is SGHRS and CDR2 YFSETQ. Trimming shortened V by 5 bases and J by 4 bases, and 15 bases separated the two germline ends. Complete variable domain (other parts from reference TRBV5-1 and TRBJ1-1): KAGVTQTPRYLIKTRGQQVTLSCSPISGHRSVSWYQQTPGQGLQFLFEYFSETQRNKGNFPGRFSGRQFSNSRSEMNVSTLELGDSALYLCASSSPFGGTEAFFGQGTRLTVV.